Detailed here is one TCR beta chain. The antigen is undetermined. This sample is drawn from a study of neurological immune-mediated disorders. Overall study results and limits: CDR3 amino acid sequences of expanded clones were not shared across subjects, a result suggesting private repertoires in all groups.

Volunteers from a blood bank in Maryland, USA, constituted the healthy controls. The authors obtained over 160 million TCR-beta sequences from 15-18 subjects per sequencing run. TCRdb passed the 5' RACE reads through MiXCR, listing each CDR3 protein once. The profile covers nearly 30,000 distinct CDR3 sequences, with around 10% appearing a single time and 5% to 7.5% taken by the ten largest. Germline CDR1 MNHEY, CDR2 SVGEGT. The V gene lost 2 bases and the J gene lost 7 bases, with 15 bases spanning the gap. The CDR3 contains 16 residues. The sequence derives from a woman in her sixties in good health. The chain uses TRBV6-2 or TRBV6-3 and TRBJ1-6, with a weak D call TRBD1 (5 bases). Sequencing used PBMCs. The CDR3 DNA is TGTGCCAGCAGTTACCCCAGGGAAACGAGGAATTCACCCCTCCACTTT. Amino acids: CASSYPRETRNSPLHF.